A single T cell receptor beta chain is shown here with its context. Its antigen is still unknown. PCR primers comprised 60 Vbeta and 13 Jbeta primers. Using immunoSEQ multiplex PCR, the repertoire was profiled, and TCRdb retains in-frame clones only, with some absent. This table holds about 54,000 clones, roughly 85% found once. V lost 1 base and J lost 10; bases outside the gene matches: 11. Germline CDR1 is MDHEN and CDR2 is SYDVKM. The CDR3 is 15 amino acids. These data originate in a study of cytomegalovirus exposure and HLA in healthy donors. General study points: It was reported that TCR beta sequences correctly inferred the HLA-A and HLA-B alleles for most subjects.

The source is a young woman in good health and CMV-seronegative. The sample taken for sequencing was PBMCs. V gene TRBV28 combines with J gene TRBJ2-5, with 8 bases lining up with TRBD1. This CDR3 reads CASSLLSGGKRIQYF. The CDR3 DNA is TGTGCCAGCAGTTTATTATCAGGGGGCAAGAGAATCCAGTACTTC.